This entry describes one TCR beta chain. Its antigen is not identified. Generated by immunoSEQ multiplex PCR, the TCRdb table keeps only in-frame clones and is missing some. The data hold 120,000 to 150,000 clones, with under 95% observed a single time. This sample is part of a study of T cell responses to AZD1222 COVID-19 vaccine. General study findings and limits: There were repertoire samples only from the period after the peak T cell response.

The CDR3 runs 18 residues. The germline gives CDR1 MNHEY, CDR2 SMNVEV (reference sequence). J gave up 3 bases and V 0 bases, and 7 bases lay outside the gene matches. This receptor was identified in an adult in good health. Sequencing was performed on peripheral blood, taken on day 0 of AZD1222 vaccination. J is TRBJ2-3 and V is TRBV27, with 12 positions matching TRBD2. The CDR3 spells CASSLSPNLAGGTDTQYF. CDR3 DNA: TGTGCCAGCAGTTTATCCCCTAACCTAGCGGGGGGGACAGATACGCAGTATTTT.